The 28 T cell receptor beta chains presented below share a single source sample, sequenced in a study of cytomegalovirus exposure and HLA in healthy donors. A multiplex PCR was run with 60 Vbeta primers and 13 Jbeta primers. The data were produced by immunoSEQ multiplex PCR, yet TCRdb's version contains in-frame clones alone and is incomplete. The sample shows 100,000 to 150,000 clones, over 9.5% of them seen only once. Sequencing was carried out using PBMCs. The source is a woman aged 18-35 years in good health and CMV-seropositive.

The rearrangement uses TRBV6-6 and TRBJ1-2; TRBD1 is a possible D gene (5 bases). Per germline, CDR1 MNHNY and CDR2 SVGAGI (reference sequence). CDR3 length: 14 amino acids. The V end lost 5 bases, the J end lost 3 bases, and 13 bases lay between the germline ends. The CDR3 nucleotides are TGTGCCAGCAGTCGCGCCGACAGCTACTATGGCTACACCTTC. Protein: CASSRADSYYGYTF.

The chain recombines TRBV12-5 with TRBJ2-1, with TRBD2 matching 13 bases. The germline V gene encodes CDR1 LGHNT and CDR2 FRNRAP. V shed 1 base, J shed 5 bases, and the junction held 5 bases outside the gene matches. The CDR3 runs 17 residues. This CDR3 reads CASGLARTSGRDNEQFF. The CDR3, as DNA: TGTGCTAGTGGTTTGGCACGAACTAGCGGGAGGGACAATGAGCAGTTCTTC.

This clone was seen a handful of times. The chain employs TRBV5-1 and TRBJ2-2; D remains ambiguous. The germline V gene has CDR1 SGHRS and CDR2 YFSETQ. CDR3 size: 13 residues. V lost 5 bases and J 2 bases, leaving 7 bases between the germline ends. DNA of the CDR3: TGCGCCAGCAGGGTTAGCAACACCGGGGAGCTGTTTTTT. Translating gives CASRVSNTGELFF.

This clone was seen more than once but under ten times. The chain links TRBV2 to TRBJ1-5; D is ambiguous. The CDR3 consists of 14 residues. CDR1 and CDR2 from the germline V gene are SNHLY and FYNNEI. V was trimmed by 0 bases and J by 0 bases, leaving 3 bases between them. CDR3 loop: CASSEAVSNQPQHF. The CDR3 bases are TGTGCCAGCAGTGAAGCCGTTAGCAATCAGCCCCAGCATTTT.

The V and J genes are TRBV7-3 and TRBJ2-7; 9 nucleotides align to TRBD2. V was pared by 1 base and J by 3 bases, with 7 bases of the junction left unmatched. Looked up from germline, CDR1 is SGHTA and CDR2 is FQGTGA. This CDR3 region has 16 residues. CDR3 coding DNA: TGTGCCAGCAGCTTAAACGGCGGGAGGGCGGTCTACGAGCAGTACTTC. Residues: CASSLNGGRAVYEQYF.

This clone was seen a handful of times. The V and J genes are TRBV4-1 and TRBJ2-3; 8 nucleotides match TRBD2. V trimming: 2 bases; J trimming: 1 base; junction bases outside the gene matches: 2. The germline gives CDR1 MGHRA, CDR2 YSYEKL. This CDR3 has 15 residues. The CDR3 sequence: CASSQTGLGTDTQYF. The CDR3 bases are TGCGCCAGCAGCCAAACGGGACTAGGCACAGATACGCAGTATTTT.

This clone was observed a handful of times. This chain's CDR3 is CATSRDSGVETQYF. The CDR3 DNA follows: TGTGCCACCAGCAGAGATTCAGGGGTAGAGACCCAGTACTTC. The rearrangement joins TRBV15 to TRBJ2-5; D may be TRBD1 (6 bases). The CDR3 has 14 amino acids. Per germline, CDR1 LNHNV and CDR2 YYDKDF (reference sequence). V lost 0 bases and J 4 bases, leaving 9 bases between the germline ends.

This clone has only a few counts. The chain employs TRBV30 and TRBJ2-1; a weak D match, TRBD2 (6 bases). V lost 1 base and J 0 bases, leaving 10 bases between the germline ends. Germline-derived CDR1 and CDR2 are GTSNPN and SVGIG (reference sequence). This CDR3 comprises 15 residues. CDR3 in DNA: TGTGCCTGGAGTGATCGGGGGAACTCCTACAATGAGCAGTTCTTC. Amino acid sequence: CAWSDRGNSYNEQFF.

This clone was seen a few times. The rearrangement joins TRBV6-5 to TRBJ2-2; 7 bases align to TRBD2. This CDR3 is built from 14 residues. Germline CDR1 is MNHEY and CDR2 is SVGAGI. V was clipped by 6 bases and J by 8 bases; unmatched bases: 9. Here the CDR3 DNA reads TGTGCCAGCAGGGCCGCCGGGGGGTCGGGGGAGCTGTTTTTT. It translates to CASRAAGGSGELFF.

The chain couples TRBV27 to TRBJ2-1, with 7 bases identical to TRBD2. Germline assignment: CDR1 MNHEY and CDR2 SMNVEV (reference sequence). The V segment lost 6 bases and the J segment 0 bases; nucleotides outside the gene matches: 11. This CDR3 contains 17 residues. The DNA for the CDR3 is TGTGCCAGCAGCCTTACGACTAGCCGAAGCTCCTACAATGAGCAGTTCTTC. Its protein is CASSLTTSRSSYNEQFF.

Notes on this clone: Other DNA sequences in this sample translate to the same CDR3. The V and J genes are TRBV5-1 and TRBJ2-1, with TRBD2 identical over 9 bases. The CDR3 loop spans 15 amino acids. Trimming cost V 2 bases and J 2 bases; bases outside gene matches: 2. Germline lookup yields CDR1 SGHRS and CDR2 YFSETQ. CDR3 residues: CASSLAGGTYNEQFF. The CDR3 DNA is TGCGCCAGCAGCTTAGCGGGAGGCACCTACAATGAGCAGTTCTTC.

V is TRBV10-2 and J is TRBJ2-7; no firm D call. Between the trimmed V and J ends, which lost 6 bases and 5 bases, there was a span of 8 bases. This CDR3 is built from 11 residues. CDR1 and CDR2 from the germline V gene are WSHSY and SAAADI. This CDR3 reads CASSPQDEQYF. The DNA of the CDR3 is TGCGCCAGCAGCCCCCAGGACGAGCAGTACTTC.

This clone was observed a handful of times. CDR3 sequence: CASSQEMGAEAFF. The CDR3 region has the DNA TGTGCCAGCAGCCAAGAAATGGGCGCTGAAGCTTTCTTT. The rearrangement uses TRBV4-2 and TRBJ1-1; D gene uncertain. The CDR3 has 13 residues. The germline V and J ends were trimmed by 0 bases and 6 bases, with 8 bases remaining between them. Germline values: CDR1 LGHNA, CDR2 YNFKEQ.

The rearrangement links TRBV9 to TRBJ1-2; 7 nucleotides align to TRBD1. Unmatched junction bases numbered 4, after V lost 2 bases and J lost 0 bases. Germline CDR1 and CDR2: SGDLS and YYNGEE. The CDR3 is made up of 15 amino acids. The CDR3 loop reads CASSVGQVPNYGYTF. CDR3 bases: TGTGCCAGCAGCGTCGGACAGGTACCTAACTATGGCTACACCTTC.

This clone has more than one count but fewer than ten. The chain uses TRBV27 and TRBJ2-7; TRBD2 matches at 7 bases. This CDR3 is built from 15 residues. CDR1 is MNHEY and CDR2 is SMNVEV in the germline V gene (reference sequence). The V segment lost 5 bases and the J segment 4 bases; nucleotides outside the gene matches: 11. The CDR3 region has the DNA TGTGCCAGCAGTCCCCAGGTTAGCGGGTCTTACGAGCAGTACTTC. This sequence encodes CASSPQVSGSYEQYF.

The V call is TRBV6-5, the J call TRBJ1-2, with 11 bases fitting TRBD1. With 6 bases clipped from V and 6 bases from J, the junction kept 6 bases outside the gene matches. The CDR3 contains 14 residues. Germline CDR1 is MNHEY and CDR2 is SVGAGI. CDR3 region: CASSHGQGANGYTF. CDR3 DNA sequence: TGTGCCAGCAGCCACGGACAGGGGGCGAATGGCTACACCTTC.

The V gene is TRBV6-5, the J gene TRBJ2-7; 9 bases align to TRBD2. The germline V gene encodes CDR1 MNHEY and CDR2 SVGAGI. There are 15 residues in the CDR3. V lost 2 bases, J lost 4 bases, and 6 bases stayed unmatched. The CDR3 bases are TGTGCCAGCAGTTACGTTGGAGCGGGAGGATACGAGCAGTACTTC. Amino acids: CASSYVGAGGYEQYF.

Only a few counts were recorded for this clone. This chain uses TRBV5-1 with TRBJ1-1; TRBD1 might be the D (5 bases). The CDR3 has 14 residues. V lost 0 bases and J lost 3, with 9 bases in between. Germline CDR1 and CDR2: SGHRS and YFSETQ. The CDR3 coding sequence is TGCGCCAGCAGCTTGGCCGGAGGGGACACTGAAGCTTTCTTT. Protein sequence: CASSLAGGDTEAFF.

V gene TRBV13 combines with J gene TRBJ1-2; tentatively, D is TRBD1 (6 bases). CDR3 length: 12 amino acids. V was shortened by 7 bases and J by 4 bases, with 10 bases between the two germline ends. Germline V lookup: CDR1 PRHDT, CDR2 FYEKMQ (reference sequence). The CDR3 DNA reads as TGTGCCAGCAACGGACAGAGCTATGGCTACACCTTC. Translating gives CASNGQSYGYTF. Combining the CDR3 with reference TRBV13 and TRBJ1-2 gives the whole variable domain AAGVIQSPRHLIKEKRETATLKCYPIPRHDTVYWYQQGPGQDPQFLISFYEKMQSDKGSIPDRFSAQQFSDYHSELNMSSLELGDSALYFCASNGQSYGYTFGSGTRLTVV.

This clone has more than one count but fewer than ten. CDR3: CASTSRAGGEFEQYF. The DNA of the CDR3 is TGTGCCAGCACCTCCAGAGCAGGGGGAGAATTCGAGCAGTACTTC. The J gene is TRBJ2-7, the V gene TRBV28; 7 nucleotides align to TRBD1. This CDR3 is 15 amino acids long. Losses at the gene ends were 7 bases for V and 6 bases for J; bases not matched to a gene: 15. Germline CDR1 is MDHEN and CDR2 is SYDVKM.

This clone was counted between two and nine times. The chain is built from TRBV11-2 and TRBJ2-7, with 10 nucleotides matching TRBD1. This CDR3 is built from 14 residues. The V and J ends lost 2 bases and 3 bases, in that order; junction bases with no gene match: 1. Germline V gene data show CDR1 as SGHAT and CDR2 as FQNNGV. CDR3 protein: CASSLRTGGYEQYF. CDR3 coding DNA: TGTGCCAGCAGCTTACGGACAGGGGGCTACGAGCAGTACTTC.

V usage is TRBV4-1 and J usage is TRBJ1-2; D remains ambiguous. The CDR3 contains 16 residues. Trimming left V 0 bases short and J 0 bases short, with 11 bases between. CDR1 and CDR2 (germline): MGHRA, YSYEKL. CDR3: CASSQDTVNSNYGYTF. CDR3 DNA: TGCGCCAGCAGCCAAGATACGGTGAACTCTAACTATGGCTACACCTTC.

The CDR3 region is CASSLRDRNTEAFF. The CDR3, as DNA: TGTGCCAGCAGCTTACGGGATCGGAACACTGAAGCTTTCTTT. The genes are TRBV7-2 and TRBJ1-1; D gene uncertain. V dropped 2 bases and J dropped 1 base, with 8 bases sitting between them. The CDR3 contains 14 residues. Per germline, CDR1 SGHTA and CDR2 FQGNSA.

The chain couples TRBV11-2 to TRBJ2-5; TRBD2 might be the D (6 bases). The CDR3 has 14 residues. Germline lookup yields CDR1 SGHAT and CDR2 FQNNGV. The V and J ends lost 1 base and 5 bases respectively, with 11 bases between them. CDR3 sequence: CASSLGGTAETQYF. CDR3 in DNA: TGTGCCAGCAGCTTAGGAGGGACTGCGGAGACCCAGTACTTC.

This clone was seen only a few times. The chain employs TRBV7-9 and TRBJ2-5; a weak D match, TRBD1 (5 bases). The J call is uncertain, as TRBJ2-7 better fits the DNA end. In germline, CDR1 is SEHNR, CDR2 FQNEAQ (reference sequence). The CDR3 is made up of 17 amino acids. The CDR3 here is CASSFEMWGAFPYEQYF. DNA of the CDR3: TGTGCCAGCAGCTTTGAAATGTGGGGCGCTTTCCCGTACGAGCAGTACTTC.

The chain employs TRBV28 and TRBJ2-7, with 10 nucleotides matching TRBD1. The trim removed 4 bases at V and 2 bases at J, leaving 8 bases unmatched. CDR3 length: 16 amino acids. The germline gives CDR1 MDHEN, CDR2 SYDVKM. The CDR3 sequence: CASSSIRDRGTYEQYF. The DNA of the CDR3 is TGTGCCAGCAGTTCCATCCGGGACAGGGGCACCTACGAGCAGTACTTC.

V usage is TRBV6-5 and J usage is TRBJ2-5; no definite D call. Trimming removed 4 bases from V and 4 bases from J, with 13 bases in between. This CDR3 comprises 14 residues. Germline CDR1 and CDR2: MNHEY and SVGAGI. DNA for the CDR3: TGTGCCAGCAGTTCCCCGCTAGACGGAGAGACCCAGTACTTC. Amino acids: CASSSPLDGETQYF.

This clone was recorded a few times. V is TRBV30 and J is TRBJ1-4, with D possibly being TRBD1 (6 bases). Germline CDR1 and CDR2: GTSNPN and SVGIG (reference sequence). The CDR3 sequence is 15 residues long. V lost 3 bases and J lost 7, with 18 bases in between. DNA of the CDR3: TGTGCCTGGAGCCCCAAGGGGGGGGCCAGTGAAAAACTGTTTTTT. It encodes CAWSPKGGASEKLFF.